Listed below are T cell receptor beta chains from one sample, sequenced in a study of blood T cell repertoires in COVID-19. Data came from immunoSEQ multiplex PCR; TCRdb stores just in-frame clones and leaves some out. The repertoire holds tens of thousands of clones, with 86% as singletons. Material for sequencing was peripheral blood. These receptors all stem from a man between 65 and 85 years old with active COVID-19. CDR3s include the opening cysteine and the closing phenylalanine or tryptophan. The order of the fields is J gene, clone size, V gene, D gene, CDR3 protein, CDR3 DNA. The D gene is left open where the match is weak. The size field is filled for only some rows; it gives once, few, many or a size class.

J gene: TRBJ1-3
clone size: NA
V gene: TRBV4-3
D gene: NA
CDR3 protein: CASSREGHSGNTIYF
CDR3 DNA: TGCGCCAGCAGCCGAGAAGGACACTCTGGAAACACCATATATTTT

J gene: TRBJ1-1
clone size: NA
V gene: TRBV5-1
D gene: NA
CDR3 protein: CASREGPEAFF
CDR3 DNA: TGCGCCAGCAGGGAGGGCCCTGAAGCTTTCTTT

J gene: TRBJ2-5
clone size: NA
V gene: TRBV19
D gene: TRBD2
CDR3 protein: CASTRTSGPGETQYF
CDR3 DNA: TGTGCCAGTACCAGGACTAGCGGCCCTGGGGAGACCCAGTACTTC

J gene: TRBJ2-3
clone size: NA
V gene: TRBV7-3
D gene: NA
CDR3 protein: CASSLFPQGTDTQYF
CDR3 DNA: TGTGCCAGCAGCTTATTCCCGCAGGGCACAGATACGCAGTATTTT

J gene: TRBJ2-1
clone size: NA
V gene: TRBV10-3
D gene: NA
CDR3 protein: CALGWAGDEQFF
CDR3 DNA: TGTGCCCTCGGGTGGGCGGGCGATGAGCAGTTCTTC

J gene: TRBJ1-2
clone size: NA
V gene: TRBV7-9
D gene: TRBD1
CDR3 protein: CASSPGQGPYYGYTF
CDR3 DNA: TGTGCCAGCAGCCCCGGACAGGGTCCCTACTATGGCTACACCTTC

J gene: TRBJ2-2
clone size: NA
V gene: TRBV6-6
D gene: TRBD2
CDR3 protein: CASSARLAGGFF
CDR3 DNA: TGTGCCAGCAGTGCGCGACTAGCGGGGGGGTTTTTT

J gene: TRBJ2-7
clone size: NA
V gene: TRBV24-1
D gene: NA
CDR3 protein: CATSDLLGGYEQYF
CDR3 DNA: TGTGCCACCAGTGATTTGTTGGGCGGGTACGAGCAGTACTTC

J gene: TRBJ2-7
clone size: NA
V gene: TRBV6-6
D gene: TRBD2
CDR3 protein: CASSPSRLAGGQDEQYF
CDR3 DNA: TGTGCCAGCAGTCCCTCACGACTAGCGGGAGGGCAAGACGAGCAGTACTTC

J gene: TRBJ2-3
clone size: once
V gene: TRBV5-1
D gene: TRBD1
CDR3 protein: CASSLSGTDGDTQYF
CDR3 DNA: TGCGCCAGCAGCTTGTCGGGGACAGACGGAGATACGCAGTATTTT

J gene: TRBJ2-2
clone size: NA
V gene: TRBV7-3
D gene: TRBD2
CDR3 protein: CASSLAGGPRRTGELFF
CDR3 DNA: TGTGCCAGCAGCCTGGCGGGAGGGCCCCGACGGACCGGGGAGCTGTTTTTT

J gene: TRBJ2-2
clone size: medium-sized
V gene: TRBV19
D gene: NA
CDR3 protein: CASSMLGAANTGELFF
CDR3 DNA: TGTGCCAGTAGTATGCTTGGGGCAGCGAACACCGGGGAGCTGTTTTTT

J gene: TRBJ2-1
clone size: NA
V gene: TRBV7-2
D gene: TRBD2
CDR3 protein: CASSPLAPSYNEQFF
CDR3 DNA: TGTGCCAGCAGCCCACTAGCGCCTTCCTACAATGAGCAGTTCTTC

J gene: TRBJ1-5
clone size: NA
V gene: TRBV7-2
D gene: TRBD1
CDR3 protein: CASSLWGQGNNQPQHF
CDR3 DNA: TGTGCCAGCAGCTTATGGGGACAGGGGAACAATCAGCCCCAGCATTTT

J gene: TRBJ2-7
clone size: NA
V gene: TRBV7-2
D gene: TRBD1
CDR3 protein: CASSLAGGLSYEQYF
CDR3 DNA: TGTGCCAGCAGCTTGGCAGGGGGCCTCTCCTACGAGCAGTACTTC

J gene: TRBJ2-2
clone size: NA
V gene: TRBV6-5
D gene: NA
CDR3 protein: CASNPWGSDTGELFF
CDR3 DNA: TGTGCCAGCAACCCTTGGGGCTCGGACACCGGGGAGCTGTTTTTT

J gene: TRBJ2-3
clone size: NA
V gene: TRBV18
D gene: NA
CDR3 protein: CASSPRQATSTDTQYF
CDR3 DNA: TGTGCCAGCTCACCACGGCAGGCAACTAGCACAGATACGCAGTATTTT

J gene: TRBJ1-2
clone size: NA
V gene: TRBV7-2
D gene: NA
CDR3 protein: CASSLAVGGAGYTF
CDR3 DNA: TGTGCCAGCAGCTTAGCGGTGGGGGGGGCTGGCTACACCTTC

J gene: TRBJ2-7
clone size: NA
V gene: TRBV7-2
D gene: TRBD2
CDR3 protein: CASSSGGASSYEQYF
CDR3 DNA: TGTGCCAGCAGCAGCGGGGGCGCCAGCTCCTACGAGCAGTACTTC

J gene: TRBJ2-3
clone size: NA
V gene: TRBV7-7
D gene: TRBD2
CDR3 protein: CASSPRASGNTDTQYF
CDR3 DNA: TGTGCTAGCAGCCCCCGGGCTAGCGGGAACACAGATACGCAGTATTTT

J gene: TRBJ1-2
clone size: NA
V gene: TRBV3-1/TRBV3-2
D gene: TRBD1
CDR3 protein: CASSQGVMGAQGSGYTF
CDR3 DNA: TGTGCCAGCAGCCAAGGGGTGATGGGGGCACAGGGGTCTGGCTACACCTTC

J gene: TRBJ2-1
clone size: once
V gene: TRBV6-2/TRBV6-3
D gene: TRBD2
CDR3 protein: CASSPGTSGRPDNEQFF
CDR3 DNA: TGTGCCAGCAGCCCCGGGACTAGCGGGAGGCCGGACAATGAGCAGTTCTTC

J gene: TRBJ1-4
clone size: NA
V gene: TRBV2
D gene: NA
CDR3 protein: CASSPLGEKLFF
CDR3 DNA: TGTGCCAGCAGTCCTCTCGGGGAAAAACTGTTTTTT